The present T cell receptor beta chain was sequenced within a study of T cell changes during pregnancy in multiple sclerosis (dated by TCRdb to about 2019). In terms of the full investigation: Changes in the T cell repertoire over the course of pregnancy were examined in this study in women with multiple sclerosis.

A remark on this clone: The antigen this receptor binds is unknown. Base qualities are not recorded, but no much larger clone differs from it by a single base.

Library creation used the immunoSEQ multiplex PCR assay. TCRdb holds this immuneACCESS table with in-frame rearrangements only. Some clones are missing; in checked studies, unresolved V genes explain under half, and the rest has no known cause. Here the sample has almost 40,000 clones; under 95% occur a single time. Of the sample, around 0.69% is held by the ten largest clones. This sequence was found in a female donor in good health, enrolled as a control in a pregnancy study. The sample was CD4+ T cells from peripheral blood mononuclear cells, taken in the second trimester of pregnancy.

DNA sequence: TGTGCCAGCAGCCCAGGGGGACTTGGTGAGCAGTTCTTC. It codes for CASSPGGLGEQFF. The chain is made from TRBV7-2 and TRBJ2-1, and the D gene may be TRBD1, 7 bases matching. Measured from the cysteine to the phenylalanine, the CDR3 is 13 residues long. Left in the record is the CDR3 DNA by itself, 39 bases read in frame from the first base. V was cut back by 5 bases and J by 9 bases, leaving a gap of 14 bases between them. The germline V gene sets CDR1 to SGHTA and CDR2 to FQGNSA. Supplemented by the reference TRBV7-2 and TRBJ2-1 proteins around the CDR3, the complete variable domain is GAGVSQSPSNKVTEKGKDVELRCDPISGHTALYWYRQSLGQGLEFLIYFQGNSAPDKSGLPSDRFSAERTGGSVSTLTIQRTQQEDSAVYLCASSPGGLGEQFFGPGTRLTVL.